The entry below describes one TCR beta chain. There were TCR beta CDR3 regions amplified from RNA transcripts. RT-PCR in the first round (using the HTBI primer set) targeted the TCR CDR3. One entry per CDR3 protein results from TCRdb running MiXCR on the multiplex PCR reads. The profile covers roughly 400,000 distinct CDR3 sequences, with 25% appearing a single time and around four fifths taken by the ten largest. The sample comes from a study of T cells in Graves' hyperthyroidism and ophthalmopathy. The sequenced material came from blood. The TCR sequence derives from a man aged 45-65 years with Graves' hyperthyroidism.

CDR3 residues: CASTLEGGPQHF. CDR3 coding DNA: TGTGCCAGTACCTTAGAGGGAGGGCCCCAGCATTTT. This chain joins TRBV19 and TRBJ1-5, with D unresolved. Trimming pared 7 bases from V and 9 bases from J, leaving 13 bases between. Germline lookup yields CDR1 LNHDA and CDR2 SQIVND (reference sequence). The CDR3 runs 12 residues.